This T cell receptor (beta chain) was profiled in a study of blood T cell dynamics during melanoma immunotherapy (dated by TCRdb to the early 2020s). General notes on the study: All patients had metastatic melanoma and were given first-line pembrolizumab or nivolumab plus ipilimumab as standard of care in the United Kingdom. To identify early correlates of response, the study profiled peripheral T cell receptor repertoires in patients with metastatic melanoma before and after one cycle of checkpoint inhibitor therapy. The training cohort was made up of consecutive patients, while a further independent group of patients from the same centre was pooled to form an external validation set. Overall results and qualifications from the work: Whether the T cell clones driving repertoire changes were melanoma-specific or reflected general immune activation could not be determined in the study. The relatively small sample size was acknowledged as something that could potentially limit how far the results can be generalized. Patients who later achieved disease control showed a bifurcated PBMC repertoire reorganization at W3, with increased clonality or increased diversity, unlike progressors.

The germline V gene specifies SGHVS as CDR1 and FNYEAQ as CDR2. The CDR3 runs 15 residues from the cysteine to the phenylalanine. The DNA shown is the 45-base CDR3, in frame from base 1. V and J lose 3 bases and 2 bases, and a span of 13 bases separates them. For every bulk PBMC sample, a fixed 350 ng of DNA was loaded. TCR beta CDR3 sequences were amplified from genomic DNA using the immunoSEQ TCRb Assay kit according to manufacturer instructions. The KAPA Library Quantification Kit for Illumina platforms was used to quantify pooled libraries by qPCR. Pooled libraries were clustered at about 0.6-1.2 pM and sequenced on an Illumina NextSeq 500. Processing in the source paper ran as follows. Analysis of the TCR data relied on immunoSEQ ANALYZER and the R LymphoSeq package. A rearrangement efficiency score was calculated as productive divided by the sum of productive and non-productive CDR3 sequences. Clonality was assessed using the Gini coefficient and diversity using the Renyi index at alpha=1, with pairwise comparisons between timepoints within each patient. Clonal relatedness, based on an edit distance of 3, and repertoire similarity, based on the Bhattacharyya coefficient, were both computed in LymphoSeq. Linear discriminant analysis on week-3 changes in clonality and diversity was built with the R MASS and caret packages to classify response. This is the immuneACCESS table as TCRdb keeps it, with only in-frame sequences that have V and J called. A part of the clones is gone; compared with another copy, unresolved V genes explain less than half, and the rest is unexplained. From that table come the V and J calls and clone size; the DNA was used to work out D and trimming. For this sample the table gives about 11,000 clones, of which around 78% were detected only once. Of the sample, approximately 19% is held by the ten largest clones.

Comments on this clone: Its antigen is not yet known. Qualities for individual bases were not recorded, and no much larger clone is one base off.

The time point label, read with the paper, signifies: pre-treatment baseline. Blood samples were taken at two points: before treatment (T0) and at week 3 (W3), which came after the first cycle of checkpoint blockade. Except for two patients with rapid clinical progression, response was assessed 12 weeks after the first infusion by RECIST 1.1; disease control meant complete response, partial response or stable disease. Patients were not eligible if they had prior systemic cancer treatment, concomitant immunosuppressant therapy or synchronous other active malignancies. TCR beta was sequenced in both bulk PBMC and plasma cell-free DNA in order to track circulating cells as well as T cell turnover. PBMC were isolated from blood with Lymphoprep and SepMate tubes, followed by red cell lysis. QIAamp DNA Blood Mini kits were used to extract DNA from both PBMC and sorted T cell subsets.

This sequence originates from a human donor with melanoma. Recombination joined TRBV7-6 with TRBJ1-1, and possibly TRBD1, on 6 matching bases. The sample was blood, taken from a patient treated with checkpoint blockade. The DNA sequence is TGTGCCAGCAGCTTGAGGACAGCTCGTAACACTGAAGCTTTCTTT. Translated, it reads CASSLRTARNTEAFF.